This T cell receptor (beta chain) emerged from a study of OX40 agonist ivuxolimab in advanced cancers. Whole-study context: Patients received intravenous ivuxolimab every 2 weeks at 0.01 to 10 mg/kg.

The data were produced by immunoSEQ multiplex PCR, yet TCRdb's version contains in-frame clones alone and is incomplete. The sample lists approximately 90,000 clones, roughly 84% occurring once. Comment on this clone: What it binds is unknown.

Peripheral blood came from all dose cohorts at three timepoints. V lost 6 bases and J lost 7; bases outside the gene matches: 18. The CDR3 is 19 residues long. The germline gives CDR1 SGHNT, CDR2 YENEEA. Study results and limitations: Partial responders receiving 0.1-3.0 mg/kg showed among the lowest clonal expansion.

This chain joins TRBV11-3 and TRBJ2-1; TRBD2 aligns across 13 bases. The starting material was CD4+ or CD8+ T cells sorted from blood, obtained in a trial of the OX40 agonist ivuxolimab. This receptor was taken from an adult with an advanced solid tumor such as melanoma, head and neck, liver or kidney cancer. This CDR3 is CASRHSPLTSGRVKNEQFF. The CDR3 nucleotides are TGTGCCAGCAGACACAGTCCCCTTACTAGCGGGAGGGTAAAGAATGAGCAGTTCTTC. The full variable domain, its missing parts supplied by reference TRBV11-3 and TRBJ2-1, is EAGVVQSPRYKIIEKKQPVAFWCNPISGHNTLYWYLQNLGQGPELLIRYENEEAVDDSQLPKDRFSAERLKGVDSTLKIQPAELGDSAVYLCASRHSPLTSGRVKNEQFFGPGTRLTVL.